The 29 T cell receptor beta chains below were found in one sample sequenced in a study of blood T cell repertoires in COVID-19. The table came from immunoSEQ multiplex PCR; TCRdb's copy has only in-frame clones and leaves some out. The data show roughly 160,000 clones, with about 86% seen just once and roughly 7% held by the top ten. Sequences were obtained from peripheral blood. The receptors come from a man between 50 and 59 years old with active or convalescent COVID-19.

The V call is TRBV5-1, the J call TRBJ2-3, with TRBD2 matching over 8 bases. CDR3 length: 16 residues. CDR1 SGHRS and CDR2 YFSETQ come from the germline V gene. Germline trimming cut 0 bases from V and 2 bases from J; bases unmatched to any gene: 5. This CDR3 reads CASSLGPGGATDTQYF. The CDR3 nucleotides are TGCGCCAGCAGCTTGGGGCCGGGGGGGGCCACAGATACGCAGTATTTT.

This chain links TRBV5-1 with TRBJ2-1; D may be TRBD1 (6 bases). This CDR3 region has 14 residues. Germline V lookup: CDR1 SGHRS, CDR2 YFSETQ. Trimming pared 4 bases from V and 2 bases from J, leaving 10 bases between. For the CDR3, the DNA is TGCGCCAGCAGCCTCAACAGGGCCTACAATGAGCAGTTCTTC. Translating gives CASSLNRAYNEQFF.

CDR3 in amino acids: CASSLGDSLEQFF. The CDR3, as DNA: TGTGCCAGCAGCTTGGGTGACTCTTTAGAGCAGTTCTTC. The genes are TRBV7-2 and TRBJ2-1; no firm D call. The CDR3 is 13 residues long. V lost 3 bases to trimming and J lost 10 bases, with 13 bases between them. Germline CDR1 and CDR2: SGHTA and FQGNSA.

The rearrangement joins TRBV4-2 to TRBJ2-1, with D unclear. This CDR3 is 15 amino acids long. Germline CDR1 reads LGHNA; CDR2 reads YNFKEQ. Deletions cut 0 bases from V and 0 bases from J, with 6 bases between. The CDR3 is CASSQDHSSYNEQFF. The CDR3 region has the DNA TGTGCCAGCAGCCAAGATCATAGCTCCTACAATGAGCAGTTCTTC.

The J gene is TRBJ2-7, the V gene TRBV5-8, with a tentative D call TRBD2 (5 bases). V lost 1 base, J lost 7 bases, and 24 bases lay in between. CDR3 size: 17 residues. Looked up from germline, CDR1 is SGHTS and CDR2 is YDEGEE. The CDR3 here is CASSLRGTRTLSMEQYF. As DNA, the CDR3 is TGTGCCAGCAGCTTGCGCGGAACTAGGACTTTGTCCATGGAGCAGTACTTC.

In DNA form, the CDR3 reads TGCGCCAGCAGCCAGGAAACCCAACAGGGGGCGAATCAGCCCCAGCATTTT. As protein: CASSQETQQGANQPQHF. The chain carries TRBV4-1 and TRBJ1-5, with TRBD1 matching over 9 bases. The V segment lost 3 bases and the J segment 4 bases; nucleotides outside the gene matches: 10. This CDR3 has 17 residues. The germline gives CDR1 MGHRA, CDR2 YSYEKL.

The chain links TRBV7-2 to TRBJ1-2, with D unresolved. This CDR3 is built from 15 residues. The V end was cut by 3 bases, the J end by 1 base, with 12 bases between. Germline V lookup: CDR1 SGHTA, CDR2 FQGNSA. In DNA, the CDR3 is TGTGCCAGCAGCTTTAGCCACACCATTAACTATGGCTACACCTTC. Its protein is CASSFSHTINYGYTF.

This clone has more than one count but fewer than ten. V is TRBV7-2 and J is TRBJ2-1; D unresolved. The V and J ends lost 2 bases and 2 bases respectively, with 13 bases between them. Germline assignment: CDR1 SGHTA and CDR2 FQGNSA. This CDR3 region has 16 residues. The CDR3 is CASSLNSPVTYNEQFF. CDR3 sequence (DNA): TGTGCCAGCAGCTTAAACTCGCCGGTAACCTACAATGAGCAGTTCTTC.

This chain links TRBV19 with TRBJ2-7; 7 nucleotides match TRBD2. V dropped 1 base and J dropped 0; count of bases not matched to a gene: 12. The CDR3 runs 18 residues. The germline gives CDR1 LNHDA, CDR2 SQIVND (reference sequence). CDR3 coding DNA: TGTGCCAGTAGTATAGTCCGTGCGCGGGGGTCTGGCTCCTACGAGCAGTACTTC. Translated, it gives CASSIVRARGSGSYEQYF.

The chain carries TRBV6-2 or TRBV6-3 and TRBJ2-7; a weak D match, TRBD2 (5 bases). Germline lookup yields CDR1 MNHEY and CDR2 SVGEGT. Trimming left V 4 bases short and J 0 bases short, with 13 bases between. The CDR3 covers 15 residues. The CDR3 nucleotides read TGTGCCAGCAGTTTTCGACTACCCACCTCCTACGAGCAGTACTTC. This encodes CASSFRLPTSYEQYF.

The chain recombines TRBV3-1 (or the pseudogene TRBV3-2) with TRBJ2-7; 10 positions agree with TRBD1. V lost 4 bases and J lost 5; bases outside the gene matches: 5. Germline CDR1 LGHDT, CDR2 YNNKEL (reference sequence). The CDR3 covers 14 residues. The CDR3 bases are TGTGCCAGCAGCCGGATGACAGGGGGCAACGAGCAGTACTTC. It specifies CASSRMTGGNEQYF.

This rearrangement joins TRBV7-6 to TRBJ2-2, with 10 bases fitting TRBD1. CDR3 size: 15 residues. Germline V gene sequence: CDR1 SGHVS, CDR2 FNYEAQ. V was pared by 5 bases and J by 7 bases, with 7 bases of the junction left unmatched. This chain's CDR3 is CASSHDRGRIGELFF. The DNA of the CDR3 is TGTGCCAGCAGCCATGACAGGGGGCGAATCGGGGAGCTGTTTTTT.

The chain carries TRBV5-1 and TRBJ2-3; 9 bases map to TRBD2. Trimming took 4 bases from V and 1 from J; bases not matched to a gene: 1. CDR1 and CDR2 from the germline V gene are SGHRS and YFSETQ. The CDR3 contains 14 residues. This CDR3 reads CASSAGGGTDTQYF. The CDR3 coding sequence is TGCGCCAGCAGCGCGGGGGGGGGCACAGATACGCAGTATTTT. Full variable domain (rest looked up from reference TRBV5-1 and TRBJ2-3): KAGVTQTPRYLIKTRGQQVTLSCSPISGHRSVSWYQQTPGQGLQFLFEYFSETQRNKGNFPGRFSGRQFSNSRSEMNVSTLELGDSALYLCASSAGGGTDTQYFGPGTRLTVL.

There are a few counts of this clone. The CDR3 spells CASLSANYGYTF. For the CDR3, the DNA is TGTGCCAGTCTGTCAGCTAACTATGGCTACACCTTC. The gene calls are TRBV21-1 and TRBJ1-2; the table's TRBD1 call for D was not verified on the DNA. TRBV21-1 has pseudogene status. This CDR3 region has 12 residues.

This clone appeared a few times. This sequence joins TRBV4-1 and TRBJ1-2; perhaps TRBD1 as D (6 bases). CDR3 length: 13 residues. Germline CDR1 MGHRA, CDR2 YSYEKL. The V end was cut by 5 bases, the J end by 7 bases, with 14 bases between. The CDR3 nucleotides are TGCGCCAGCAGCACACAGGGTTATGGTGGCTACACCTTC. Translation gives CASSTQGYGGYTF.

The chain combines TRBV14 with TRBJ2-3; 9 nucleotides line up with TRBD1. CDR1 and CDR2 (germline): SGHDN, FVKESK. This CDR3 is built from 16 residues. Trimming took 2 bases from V and 3 from J; bases not matched to a gene: 6. The CDR3 bases are TGTGCCAGCAGCCAATCCCGGGACAGGGCTACAGATACGCAGTATTTT. It translates to CASSQSRDRATDTQYF. The full variable domain, its missing parts supplied by reference TRBV14 and TRBJ2-3, is EAGVTQFPSHSVIEKGQTVTLRCDPISGHDNLYWYRRVMGKEIKFLLHFVKESKQDESGMPNNRFLAERTGGTYSTLKVQPAELEDSGVYFCASSQSRDRATDTQYFGPGTRLTVL.

The rearrangement joins TRBV11-3 to TRBJ2-5; 8 bases are shared with TRBD1. The V and J ends lost 2 bases and 6 bases, in that order; junction bases with no gene match: 8. The CDR3 runs 15 residues. Germline V CDR1 and CDR2: SGHNT, YENEEA. The CDR3 nucleotides are TGTGCCAGCAGCTTATTCAGGGGGCGCGTAAAGACCCAGTACTTC. Residues: CASSLFRGRVKTQYF.

The chain combines TRBV10-3 with TRBJ2-2, with 7 bases matching TRBD2. The V gene's germline CDR1 is ENHRY and CDR2 SYGVKD. The CDR3 covers 16 residues. The junction had 9 bases not matched to a gene; V was cut back by 6 bases and J by 2 bases. CDR3 DNA: TGTGCCATCAGGGACGGGACGGGGGGAAACACCGGGGAGCTGTTTTTT. Residues: CAIRDGTGGNTGELFF.

The chain combines TRBV6-5 with TRBJ1-6; TRBD1 matches 7 bases. The ends lost 2 bases at V and 8 bases at J; junction bases unmatched: 0. Germline V gives CDR1 MNHEY, CDR2 SVGAGI. This CDR3 comprises 13 residues. CDR3 nucleotides: TGTGCCAGCAGTTACGGGACAGATTCACCCCTCCACTTT. It is translated as CASSYGTDSPLHF.

This clone was counted a single time. The rearrangement joins TRBV19 to TRBJ2-7, with 8 nucleotides matching TRBD2. The J segment lost 1 base and the V segment lost 6 bases, leaving 8 bases of the junction unmatched. Germline V gives CDR1 LNHDA, CDR2 SQIVND (reference sequence). This CDR3 has 15 residues. DNA of the CDR3: TGTGCCAGTAGCCCGAATAGCGGGGTATCCTACGAGCAGTACTTC. Protein: CASSPNSGVSYEQYF.

This clone was picked up one time. V and J are TRBV7-2 and TRBJ2-3; TRBD2 matches 8 bases. The length of the CDR3 is 15 residues. Unmatched junction bases numbered 3, after V lost 3 bases and J lost 1 base. The germline CDR1 and CDR2 sequences are SGHTA and FQGNSA. This CDR3 reads CASSFAAGGTDTQYF. As DNA, the CDR3 is TGTGCCAGCAGCTTTGCAGCGGGAGGCACAGATACGCAGTATTTT.

The chain carries TRBV19 and TRBJ2-5, with 11 nucleotides matching TRBD1. V lost 8 bases and J lost 5; bases outside the gene matches: 1. The germline gives CDR1 LNHDA, CDR2 SQIVND (reference sequence). CDR3 length equals 12 residues. In DNA, the CDR3 is TGTGCCAGTGGGGACAGGGGGGAGACCCAGTACTTC. Its protein product is CASGDRGETQYF.

The genes are TRBV2 and TRBJ1-1; no firm D call. V was shortened by 2 bases and J by 6 bases, with 13 bases between the two germline ends. The CDR3 loop spans 14 amino acids. Germline values: CDR1 SNHLY, CDR2 FYNNEI. DNA for the CDR3: TGTGCCAGCAGTGAATTTCGAGCCCGGGCTGAAGCTTTCTTT. As protein: CASSEFRARAEAFF.

The V and J genes are TRBV4-1 and TRBJ2-7; D is unclear. The CDR3 is 16 residues long. Between the trimmed V and J ends, which lost 0 bases and 4 bases, there was a span of 16 bases. Germline CDR1 is MGHRA and CDR2 is YSYEKL. This CDR3 is CASSQDIRPTSYEQYF. Written as DNA, the CDR3 is TGCGCCAGCAGCCAAGATATTCGACCGACTTCTTACGAGCAGTACTTC.

The chain uses TRBV4-3 and TRBJ2-7; D is unclear. Trimming took 0 bases from V and 2 from J, leaving 8 bases between them. CDR3 length equals 14 residues. Germline V gives CDR1 LGHNA, CDR2 YSLEER. The CDR3 DNA sequence: TGCGCCAGCAGCCAAGATGGAGAGGCCTACGAGCAGTACTTC. Its translation is CASSQDGEAYEQYF.

The rearrangement joins TRBV11-3 to TRBJ1-2, with no clear D. The CDR3 covers 14 residues. Per germline, CDR1 SGHNT and CDR2 YENEEA. Between the trimmed V and J ends, which lost 1 base and 0 bases, there was a span of 6 bases. CDR3 bases: TGTGCCAGCAGCTTAGTTCAGACTAACTATGGCTACACCTTC. Translating it yields CASSLVQTNYGYTF.

This clone turned up a few times. The CDR3 DNA reads as TGTGCCAGTAGTACGCGGACACCACGGCCCCTTAACTATGGCTACACCTTC. Translated, it gives CASSTRTPRPLNYGYTF. The chain joins TRBV19 to TRBJ1-2, with D perhaps matching TRBD1 (5 bases). The V gene lost 4 bases and the J gene lost 1 base, with 19 bases spanning the gap. The V gene's germline CDR1 is LNHDA and CDR2 SQIVND (reference sequence). This CDR3 spans 17 amino acids. The full variable domain, its missing parts supplied by reference TRBV19 and TRBJ1-2, is DGGITQSPKYLFRKEGQNVTLSCEQNLNHDAMYWYRQDPGQGLRLIYYSQIVNDFQKGDIAEGYSVSREKKESFPLTVTSAQKNPTAFYLCASSTRTPRPLNYGYTFGSGTRLTVV.

The rearrangement joins TRBV4-2 to TRBJ2-7; no clear D gene. V lost 2 bases and J 6 bases, leaving 11 bases between the germline ends. From germline, CDR1 is LGHNA and CDR2 YNFKEQ. The CDR3 covers 13 residues. Here the CDR3 DNA reads TGTGCCAGCAGCCAACAATCGGGTATCGAGCAGTACTTC. It encodes CASSQQSGIEQYF.

The V gene is TRBV19, the J gene TRBJ2-3; 8 nucleotides agree with TRBD1. Germline V CDR1 and CDR2: LNHDA, SQIVND (reference sequence). This CDR3 has 15 amino acids. With 5 bases clipped from V and 1 base from J, the junction kept 5 bases outside the gene matches. CDR3: CASSQGALGTDTQYF. CDR3 coding DNA: TGTGCCAGTAGTCAGGGGGCGCTGGGCACAGATACGCAGTATTTT.